Listed below are T cell receptor beta chains from one sample, sequenced in a study of CD8+ T cells in alopecia areata. The assay was immunoSEQ multiplex PCR, and TCRdb's table has in-frame clones only and misses some. The sample has some 130,000 clones; approximately 53% are singletons. This specimen consisted of CD4+ T cells sorted from blood, obtained at week 0. All receptors derive from a human donor with alopecia areata. CDR3s include the opening cysteine and the closing phenylalanine or tryptophan. The D gene is left open where the match is weak. Expanded clones get a size class; other rows say once, few or many, or leave the size out.

TGTGCCAGCAGTTTGGTCGGGGGCACCTACGAGCAGTACTTC	CASSLVGGTYEQYF	few	TRBV28	TRBJ2-7	.
TGTGCCAGCAGCCAAGATGAACGCGGGGGTGAGCAGTTCTTC	CASSQDERGGEQFF	few	TRBV14	TRBJ2-1	TRBD2
TGTGCCAGCAGCTTGGAACTTGGAAACACCATATATTTT	CASSLELGNTIYF	.	TRBV5-6	TRBJ1-3	.
TGTGCCAGCAGCCAAACAGCACTAGCTGAAGCTTTCTTT	CASSQTALAEAFF	.	TRBV4-2	TRBJ1-1	.
TGTGCCAGCAGTGATCCCCCCGGCGAAGCTTTCTTT	CASSDPPGEAFF	.	TRBV2	TRBJ1-1	.
TGTGCCAGCAGCTTACGAGCGGGCTTCACAGATACGCAGTATTTT	CASSLRAGFTDTQYF	.	TRBV7-8	TRBJ2-3	.
TGTGCCAGCAGCTTAGAAACCTCAAGCACAGATACGCAGTATTTT	CASSLETSSTDTQYF	.	TRBV7-2	TRBJ2-3	.
TGTGCCAGCAGGATAGCGGGGGGGCCGGGTGATACGCAGTATTTT	CASRIAGGPGDTQYF	.	TRBV7-2	TRBJ2-3	TRBD2
TGTGCCAGCAGCCAACGGACGGACTCCTACGAGCAGTACTTC	CASSQRTDSYEQYF	few	TRBV7-9	TRBJ2-7	.
TGTGCCAGCAGCTTAGTCCGCAGCGATGACAGCAATCAGCCCCAGCATTTT	CASSLVRSDDSNQPQHF	.	TRBV7-9	TRBJ1-5	.
TGTGCCAGCACCCCCCTCGGGGCCCAGTACTTC	CASTPLGAQYF	.	TRBV7-6	TRBJ2-5	.
TGTGCCAGCTCACCCTCGGACGGGCGGCAGGAGACCCAGTACTTC	CASSPSDGRQETQYF	few	TRBV18	TRBJ2-5	.
TGTGCCTGGCTTCGGGGCTCTGGGGCCAACGTCCTGACTTTC	CAWLRGSGANVLTF	.	TRBV30	TRBJ2-6	.
TGTGCCAGCAGCTCTGGAAACACCATATATTTT	CASSSGNTIYF	.	TRBV9	TRBJ1-3	.
TGTGCCATCAGTGAGTCCATTTTCACAGATACGCAGTATTTT	CAISESIFTDTQYF	.	TRBV10-3	TRBJ2-3	.
TGTGCCAGCTCACCAGATTTGGATCAGCCCCAGCATTTT	CASSPDLDQPQHF	.	TRBV18	TRBJ1-5	.
TGCGCCAGCAGCTTGGAGGGCCCGGGCGGTGAGCAGTTCTTC	CASSLEGPGGEQFF	few	TRBV5-1	TRBJ2-1	.
TGTGCCATCAGTGAGATGGTGGGGCTTACAGAGACCCAGTACTTC	CAISEMVGLTETQYF	.	TRBV10-3	TRBJ2-5	.
TGTGCCAGTAGTCTGCAGGGGAGCTATGGCTACACCTTC	CASSLQGSYGYTF	.	TRBV19	TRBJ1-2	.
TGTGCCAGCAGCTTAGGTACAGGCTTACCTACCTACGAGCAGTACTTC	CASSLGTGLPTYEQYF	.	TRBV7-2	TRBJ2-7	.
TGCGCCAGCAGCCACAAACAGGGGCCTAGCGGGAGTCCCCACGAGCAGTACTTC	CASSHKQGPSGSPHEQYF	.	TRBV4-1	TRBJ2-7	TRBD2
TGTGCCAGCAGACACACCCTTCCCACCGGGGAGCTGTTTTTT	CASRHTLPTGELFF	.	TRBV6-5	TRBJ2-2	.
TGTGCCAGCAGCTCCGACAGGGCCAACGAGCAGTACTTC	CASSSDRANEQYF	once	TRBV7-2	TRBJ2-7	TRBD1
TGTGCCAGCTCAGCGGGGACAACTGAAGCTTTCTTT	CASSAGTTEAFF	.	TRBV18	TRBJ1-1	.
TGTGCCAGCAGCTTAACCCGGGATAGGGAGGAGCAGTTCTTC	CASSLTRDREEQFF	.	TRBV7-3	TRBJ2-1	.
TGTGCCAGCAGTGCGGCCCAGAGGACAGGGAAAGAGACCCAGTACTTC	CASSAAQRTGKETQYF	.	TRBV28	TRBJ2-5	TRBD1
TGTGCCAGCAGGCGATTCCGGGACCGCAACTATGGCTACACCTTC	CASRRFRDRNYGYTF	.	TRBV6-5	TRBJ1-2	.
TGTGCCAGCAGACTCGACAGAAAGAACACTGAAGCTTTCTTT	CASRLDRKNTEAFF	few	TRBV7-3	TRBJ1-1	.
TGCGCCAGCAGCCTAGGACAGGCCTTTGAAAAACTGTTTTTT	CASSLGQAFEKLFF	few	TRBV5-1	TRBJ1-4	TRBD1
TGCGCCAGCAGCTCGGGGACATTGCTTAGCACAGATACGCAGTATTTT	CASSSGTLLSTDTQYF	.	TRBV5-1	TRBJ2-3	.
TGTGCCAGCAGCCCCAACGGACTAGCGGGGGAAGAGACCCAGTACTTC	CASSPNGLAGEETQYF	.	TRBV11-3	TRBJ2-5	TRBD2
TGCGCCAGCAGCTTGGGACTAGCGGGGGAGACCCAGTACTTC	CASSLGLAGETQYF	few	TRBV5-1	TRBJ2-5	TRBD2
TGCGCCAGCAGCCAAGACTTCGGGGGCGCAGATACGCAGTATTTT	CASSQDFGGADTQYF	.	TRBV4-1	TRBJ2-3	.
TGTGCCAGCAGCTTACATCGGCAAGAGACCCAGTACTTC	CASSLHRQETQYF	.	TRBV11-1	TRBJ2-5	.
TGTGCCAGCAGCCAAGATAGAGCCTACGAGCAGTACTTC	CASSQDRAYEQYF	.	TRBV4-2	TRBJ2-7	.
TGTGCCAGCAGCTTGGCGGGGCGGGAAGCTTTCTTT	CASSLAGREAFF	.	TRBV5-4	TRBJ1-1	.
TGTGCCAGCAGATATCAGGGGGCCAGCGAAAAACTGTTTTTT	CASRYQGASEKLFF	.	TRBV27	TRBJ1-4	TRBD1
TGTGCCAGCAGCTTTCCCGCTATTAGGGGCGGGGGAGAGACCCAGTACTTC	CASSFPAIRGGGETQYF	.	TRBV7-9	TRBJ2-5	TRBD2
TGCGCCAGCAGCTTGGGGCCCGGACAGGGTGAAGAGACCCAGTACTTC	CASSLGPGQGEETQYF	once	TRBV5-1	TRBJ2-5	TRBD1
TGCGCCAGCAGCTTACAGGGGGCTTTAGCCAAAAACATTCAGTACTTC	CASSLQGALAKNIQYF	.	TRBV5-1	TRBJ2-4	TRBD1
TGCGCCAGCAGCCATAACGACAGCCCCCGTTTAGGTGGCTACACCTTC	CASSHNDSPRLGGYTF	.	TRBV4-1	TRBJ1-2	.
TGCGCCAGCAGGCCAGGACAGGGGGCGATCGGCACCGGGGAGCTGTTTTTT	CASRPGQGAIGTGELFF	once	TRBV5-1	TRBJ2-2	TRBD1